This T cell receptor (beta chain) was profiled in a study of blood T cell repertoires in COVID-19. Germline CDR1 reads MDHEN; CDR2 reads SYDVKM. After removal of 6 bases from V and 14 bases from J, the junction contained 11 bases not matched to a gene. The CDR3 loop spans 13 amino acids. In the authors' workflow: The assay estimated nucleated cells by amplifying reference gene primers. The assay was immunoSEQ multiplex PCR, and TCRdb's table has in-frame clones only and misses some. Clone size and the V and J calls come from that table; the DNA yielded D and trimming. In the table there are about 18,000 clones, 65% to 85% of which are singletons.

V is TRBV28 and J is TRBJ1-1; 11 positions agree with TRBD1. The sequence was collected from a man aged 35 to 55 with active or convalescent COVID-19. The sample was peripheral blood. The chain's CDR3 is CASSTGQGARVFF. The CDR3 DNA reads TGTGCCAGCAGCACCGGACAGGGGGCACGAGTGTTCTTT.